The text below deals with one T cell receptor beta chain. Generated by immunoSEQ multiplex PCR, the TCRdb table keeps only in-frame clones and is missing some. The sample lists 30,000 to 40,000 clones, 76% occurring once. This record comes from a study of STAT5B mutations in CD4+ large granular lymphocyte leukemia. This CDR3 spans 15 amino acids. J lost 0 bases, V lost 5 bases, and 0 bases had no gene match. Germline CDR1 and CDR2: MNHNS and SASEGT. Sample: CD4+ T cells from blood buffy coats. This TCR was recovered from a human donor in good health. V and J are TRBV6-1 and TRBJ2-6; the match to TRBD1 covers 8 bases. CDR3 residues: CASSTGGSGANVLTF. DNA of the CDR3: TGTGCCAGCAGTACAGGGGGCTCTGGGGCCAACGTCCTGACTTTC.